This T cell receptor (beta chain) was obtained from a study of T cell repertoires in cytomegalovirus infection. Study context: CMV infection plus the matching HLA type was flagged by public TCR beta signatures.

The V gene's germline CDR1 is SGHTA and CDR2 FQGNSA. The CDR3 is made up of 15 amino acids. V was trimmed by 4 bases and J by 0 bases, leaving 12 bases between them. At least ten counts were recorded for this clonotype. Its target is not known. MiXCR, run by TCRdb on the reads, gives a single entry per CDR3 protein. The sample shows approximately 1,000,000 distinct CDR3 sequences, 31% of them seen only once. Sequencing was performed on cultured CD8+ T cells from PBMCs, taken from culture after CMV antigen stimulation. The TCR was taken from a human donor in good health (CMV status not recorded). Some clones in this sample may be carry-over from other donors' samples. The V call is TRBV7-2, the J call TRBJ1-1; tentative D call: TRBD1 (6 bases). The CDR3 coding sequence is TGTGCCAGCAGCTCCCCGCAGGGGATGAACACTGAAGCTTTCTTT. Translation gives CASSSPQGMNTEAFF. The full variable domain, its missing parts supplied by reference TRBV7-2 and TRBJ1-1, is GAGVSQSPSNKVTEKGKDVELRCDPISGHTALYWYRQSLGQGLEFLIYFQGNSAPDKSGLPSDRFSAERTGGSVSTLTIQRTQQEDSAVYLCASSSPQGMNTEAFFGQGTRLTVV.